The clone carrying this T cell receptor beta chain was counted many times. What it binds is not known. The source of the sample is a study of T-cell memory formation after mild COVID-19. Points from the study as a whole: Clones that contracted clustered mainly in CM and EM if CD4+ and in EMRA if CD8+. Day 15 to 85 contractors were CD4/CD8 balanced; later expanders leaned CD4+. Several responding clones turned up in pre-infection memory, indicating that cross-reactive memory may have taken part.

The CDR3 spans 16 residues. Germline trimming cut 1 base from V and 5 bases from J; bases unmatched to any gene: 5. Germline CDR1 reads SGHVS; CDR2 reads FNYEAQ. TCRdb fed the 5' RACE reads into MiXCR, producing one record per CDR3 protein. The sample contains under 150,000 distinct CDR3 sequences, 22% of which appear only once. Sequencing was done on a sample of PBMCs or a T cell subset sorted from them (not recorded which). This chain connects TRBV7-6 to TRBJ2-3; the match to TRBD2 covers 11 bases. The receptor comes from a man between 18 and 29 years old who had mild COVID-19 (a few samples of this study predate the infection). Cell type and time point are not known. The CDR3 loop is CASSLVGLAGGDTQYF. The CDR3 nucleotides read TGTGCCAGCAGCTTAGTGGGGCTAGCGGGGGGAGATACGCAGTATTTT.